This T cell receptor (beta chain) was captured in a study (dated by TCRdb to the mid-2010s). With respect to the entire study: Whether tumor-infiltrating Tregs in breast cancer are recruited from blood Tregs or converted in situ from other CD4+ T cell subsets was tested.

From the cysteine through the phenylalanine, the CDR3 covers 16 amino acids. The CDR3 DNA has 48 bases and is translated from base 1. V is shortened by 0 bases, J by 9 bases, and the region joining them spans 18 bases. CDR1 GTSNPN and CDR2 SVGIG were looked up in the germline V gene (reference sequence). Paper-wide results and their limitations: The greatest overlap of tumor-infiltrating Treg TCR alpha and beta sequences was with tumor naive CD4+ T cells, followed next by blood naive CD4+ T cells. The validation in the larger cohort was limited to a single TCR beta V-J rearrangement instead of whole repertoires. Tumor memory CD4+ T cell TCR gene usage clustered with blood and lymph node memory CD4+ cells and lymph node naive CD4+ cells.

The Miltenyi Naive CD4+ T Cell Isolation kit was used to purify naive CD4+ T cells, and CD25 microbeads were used to remove Tregs. Tregs, naive and memory CD4+ T cells from tumor, blood and ipsilateral draining lymph nodes of about 5 breast cancer patients underwent full-length TCR alpha and beta sequencing. Tumor tissue and lymph nodes obtained from ipsilateral axillary dissection were perfused with PBS, minced and then digested with collagenase I and hyaluronidase. Sorted cell populations were confirmed by FACS to exceed 90% purity. Full-length TCR variable regions were amplified by 5' RACE PCR using constant-region reverse primers, and then by semi-nested PCR using Nested Universal Primer A. Using the ReliaPrep RNA Cell Miniprep System, total RNA was extracted, and the SMARTer RACE 5'/3' Kit was then used to reverse transcribe the RNA into 5'RACE-ready cDNA. Full-length TCR alpha and beta libraries were barcoded with multiplex adaptors and sequenced on an Illumina MiSeq. In the original analysis: Sequencing data were pooled across the five patients for each of nine subset-tissue groups and compared by unsupervised clustering of TCR gene usage. Repertoire similarity was calculated with the Morisita-Horn index, weighting shared sequences by their contribution to each repertoire. The public reads were reprocessed in TCRdb via fastp at Q25 and MiXCR, keeping in-frame beta chains. Rows with a matching CDR3 protein are joined into one entry that keeps the most common DNA and genes. The V and J calls here are based on TCRdb, not the publication. The sample includes tens of thousands of distinct CDR3 sequences, with about 31% observed a single time. Of the sample, roughly 2.2% falls within the top ten clones.

Comment on this clonotype: Its binding antigen is unknown. Per-nucleotide qualities are absent, and no much larger clonotype sits a single base away.

The source of this sequence is a female donor with breast cancer. The V gene is TRBV30 and the J gene is TRBJ1-6; the D gene cannot be resolved reliably. Sequencing was done on a sample of tumor-infiltrating naive CD4+ T cells sorted from the breast tumor. The cell subset or site label, as the study defines it: naive CD4+ T cells, CD4+CD45RA+CD25-. In nucleotides, the sequence is TGTGCCTGGAGTGTACCACGGCCCCAAGGAGGTTCACCCCTCCACTTT. It translates as CAWSVPRPQGGSPLHF.